Below are 27 T cell receptor beta chains sequenced from a single sample in a study of neurological immune-mediated disorders. Sample time point: longitudinal time-point 2. MiXCR, run by TCRdb on the 5' RACE reads, gives a single entry per CDR3 protein. The repertoire holds some 60,000 distinct CDR3 sequences, around 10% seen once, with under 15% in the top ten. Sample: PBMCs. All receptors come from a man aged 25-45 years in good health.

This clonotype was seen a handful of times. CDR3 amino acids: CSAQLGGSYEQYF. CDR3 sequence (DNA): TGCAGCGCGCAACTGGGGGGTTCCTACGAGCAGTACTTC. The chain carries TRBV29-1 and TRBJ2-7, with D possibly being TRBD2 (6 bases). The V end was cut by 7 bases, the J end by 1 base, with 14 bases between. CDR1 and CDR2 (germline): SQVTM, ANQGSEA. This CDR3 is 13 amino acids long.

This clonotype has a count of ten or more. The chain recombines TRBV11-1 with TRBJ1-1, with TRBD1 matching 7 bases. V gave up 5 bases and J gave up 3 bases; unmatched junction bases: 18. The CDR3 runs 18 residues. Germline V gene data show CDR1 as SGHAT and CDR2 as FQDESV (reference sequence). The CDR3 sequence: CASSTRERRDSSYTEAFF. In nucleotides, the CDR3 is TGTGCCAGCAGCACCCGGGAACGGAGGGACAGTAGTTACACTGAAGCTTTCTTT. The full variable domain, completed using reference TRBV11-1 and TRBJ1-1, is EAEVAQSPRYKITEKSQAVAFWCDPISGHATLYWYRQILGQGPELLVQFQDESVVDDSQLPKDRFSAERLKGVDSTLKIQPAELGDSAMYLCASSTRERRDSSYTEAFFGQGTRLTVV.

The chain recombines TRBV5-1 with TRBJ2-7; 7 nucleotides match TRBD1. The CDR3 totals 13 residues. Per the germline V gene, CDR1 is SGHRS and CDR2 is YFSETQ. After removal of 4 bases from V and 6 bases from J, the junction contained 7 bases not matched to a gene. This CDR3 is CASSPLTGVEQYF. The CDR3 bases are TGCGCCAGCAGCCCCCTAACAGGGGTCGAGCAGTACTTC.

This clonotype was picked up many times. The chain is built from TRBV18 and TRBJ1-1; no definite D call. V lost 0 bases and J lost 0, with 11 bases in between. CDR1 and CDR2 from the germline V gene are KGHSH and LQKENI. This CDR3 spans 16 amino acids. This chain's CDR3 is CASSPPIGLVNTEAFF. The CDR3 DNA reads as TGTGCCAGCTCACCACCGATCGGGTTGGTGAACACTGAAGCTTTCTTT.

Many counts were recorded for this clonotype. The gene calls are TRBV7-9 and TRBJ2-5; unclear D gene. CDR3 length equals 14 residues. V shed 5 bases and J shed 5 bases, with 15 bases lying between them. Germline values: CDR1 SEHNR, CDR2 FQNEAQ (reference sequence). The CDR3 region has the DNA TGTGCCAGCAGCGCCGCCCAGACTGGGGAGACCCAGTACTTC. It encodes CASSAAQTGETQYF.

There are many counts of this clonotype. V is TRBV20-1 and J is TRBJ2-5; TRBD2 matches at 14 bases. Losses at the gene ends were 1 base for V and 2 bases for J; bases not matched to a gene: 3. The germline V gene encodes CDR1 DFQATT and CDR2 SNEGSKA (reference sequence). The CDR3 is 16 residues long. CDR3 protein: CSARATSGRVQETQYF. The CDR3 DNA reads TGCAGTGCTAGAGCGACTAGCGGGAGGGTGCAAGAGACCCAGTACTTC.

The rearrangement links TRBV5-1 to TRBJ2-3; TRBD1 matches 8 bases. Trimming at V came to 1 base and at J to 7 bases, leaving 8 bases not matched to a gene. The V gene's germline CDR1 is SGHRS and CDR2 YFSETQ. The CDR3 contains 15 residues. The CDR3 DNA follows: TGCGCCAGCAGCTTGTTACAGGGGGACGGATATACGCAGTATTTT. It specifies CASSLLQGDGYTQYF.

In this sample, this clonotype turned up many times. This chain connects TRBV14 to TRBJ2-7, with a tentative D call TRBD2 (7 bases). The germline V gene encodes CDR1 SGHDN and CDR2 FVKESK. V lost 3 bases and J lost 3, with 15 bases in between. The CDR3 consists of 15 residues. The CDR3 DNA reads as TGTGCCAGCAGCCAGGCCGCGAGGGGGGGCTACGAGCAGTACTTC. Protein product: CASSQAARGGYEQYF.

This clonotype was counted only a few times. The chain recombines TRBV10-3 with TRBJ2-7; the D gene could be TRBD1 or TRBD2 (5 bases each). The CDR3 length is 15 residues. V lost 1 base and J lost 2, with 12 bases in between. Germline CDR1 ENHRY, CDR2 SYGVKD. The CDR3 region has the DNA TGTGCCATCAGTGAGTATCGGGACGCGACCTACGAGCAGTACTTC. It encodes CAISEYRDATYEQYF.

This clonotype has ten or more counts. The chain is built from TRBV7-2 and TRBJ1-1, with 8 nucleotides matching TRBD1. J gave up 11 bases and V 1 base, and 12 bases lay outside the gene matches. The CDR3 loop spans 15 amino acids. CDR1 is SGHTA and CDR2 is FQGNSA in the germline V gene. This chain's CDR3 is CASSLDTGAGGRAFF. For the CDR3, the DNA is TGTGCCAGCAGCTTAGATACTGGGGCAGGGGGCCGGGCTTTCTTT.

This clonotype appeared many times. V gene TRBV7-7 combines with J gene TRBJ2-3; 8 positions match TRBD2. The CDR3 consists of 14 residues. Losses at the gene ends were 4 bases for V and 5 bases for J; bases not matched to a gene: 5. Germline loops: CDR1 SSHAT, CDR2 FNYEAQ (reference sequence). This chain's CDR3 is CASSYREGEDTQYF. The CDR3, as DNA: TGTGCCAGCAGCTATCGGGAGGGCGAAGATACGCAGTATTTT.

Relative to its sample, this clonotype is medium-sized (0.01 to 0.1%). J is TRBJ2-1 and V is TRBV10-1; weak D call: TRBD2 (6 bases). Germline V CDR1 and CDR2: WNHNN, SYGVQD (reference sequence). The CDR3 is 14 residues long. The V gene lost 6 bases and the J gene lost 10 bases, with 19 bases spanning the gap. DNA of the CDR3: TGCGCCAGCAGCGCCGTAGCGGAAGAGGGAGAGCAGTTCTTC. It encodes CASSAVAEEGEQFF.

This clonotype was recorded at least ten times. The chain employs TRBV3-1 and TRBJ2-2; no firm D call. With 6 bases removed from V and 2 bases from J, the gap between germline ends came to 7 bases. The CDR3 consists of 13 residues. Germline lookup yields CDR1 LGHDT and CDR2 YNNKEL (reference sequence). CDR3 residues: CASRVRNTGELFF. The CDR3 DNA reads as TGTGCCAGCAGGGTGAGAAACACCGGGGAGCTGTTTTTT.

This clonotype has at least ten counts. This chain connects TRBV14 to TRBJ2-1, with 8 bases matching TRBD2. This CDR3 has 13 residues. V dropped 4 bases and J dropped 16; count of bases not matched to a gene: 12. Germline CDR1 reads SGHDN; CDR2 reads FVKESK. The CDR3 here is CASSPQLAAAHFF. The CDR3 region has the DNA TGTGCCAGCAGCCCGCAACTAGCGGCAGCCCACTTCTTC.

This clonotype occurred many times. V gene TRBV27 combines with J gene TRBJ1-4; no reliable D call. The CDR3 covers 13 residues. In germline, CDR1 is MNHEY, CDR2 SMNVEV (reference sequence). V dropped 3 bases and J dropped 12 bases, with 14 bases sitting between them. CDR3: CASSLTGMKELFF. The DNA for the CDR3 is TGTGCCAGCAGTTTGACCGGAATGAAGGAACTGTTTTTT.

This clonotype has ten or more counts. The gene calls are TRBV19 and TRBJ1-5; no clear D. The CDR3 totals 14 residues. The V end was cut by 5 bases, the J end by 1 base, with 9 bases between. Germline V gives CDR1 LNHDA, CDR2 SQIVND (reference sequence). In DNA form, the CDR3 reads TGTGCCAGTAGTGGCCGGAGGAGCAATCAGCCCCAGCATTTT. Encoded protein: CASSGRRSNQPQHF.

This clonotype was detected ten times or more. The genes are TRBV10-3 and TRBJ2-1; D may match TRBD1 or TRBD2 (5 bases each). The germline V gene encodes CDR1 ENHRY and CDR2 SYGVKD. V dropped 0 bases and J dropped 1 base, with 19 bases sitting between them. The CDR3 runs to 19 residues. CDR3 sequence reads: CAISESGGGRDRSYNEQFF. DNA for the CDR3: TGTGCCATCAGTGAGTCCGGAGGAGGAAGGGACCGTTCCTACAATGAGCAGTTCTTC.

In this sample, this clonotype turned up many times. The CDR3 spells CASSYSAGASYEQYF. The CDR3 coding sequence is TGTGCCAGCAGTTACTCTGCGGGAGCCTCCTACGAGCAGTACTTC. The chain carries TRBV6-6 and TRBJ2-7; 7 bases are a match to TRBD2. This CDR3 spans 15 amino acids. Looked up from germline, CDR1 is MNHNY and CDR2 is SVGAGI (reference sequence). Trimming cost V 0 bases and J 0 bases; bases outside gene matches: 2.

This clonotype was counted ten times or more. J is TRBJ2-1 and V is TRBV5-6, with D perhaps matching TRBD1 or TRBD2 (5 bases each). V shed 2 bases and J shed 8 bases, with 20 bases lying between them. This CDR3 comprises 16 residues. In germline, CDR1 is SGHDT, CDR2 YYEEEE. The CDR3 sequence: CASSLVGDALAYEQFF. In DNA form, the CDR3 reads TGTGCCAGCAGCTTAGTGGGGGACGCTCTAGCCTATGAGCAGTTCTTC.

This clonotype was found many times. The chain couples TRBV5-8 to TRBJ1-1, with unresolved D. Germline V gene lookup returns CDR1 SGHTS and CDR2 YDEGEE. Deletions cut 2 bases from V and 1 base from J, with 9 bases between. This CDR3 region has 14 residues. The CDR3 nucleotides are TGTGCCAGCAGCTTTCTAATAGCGAACACTGAAGCTTTCTTT. It codes for CASSFLIANTEAFF.

This clonotype has ten or more counts. Here the CDR3 DNA reads TGCGCCAGCAGCTTGGGGACACCCTCGGATGAAAAACTGTTTTTT. It translates to CASSLGTPSDEKLFF. The genes are TRBV5-1 and TRBJ1-4, with D possibly TRBD1 on 5 matching bases. Germline-derived CDR1 and CDR2 are SGHRS and YFSETQ. V gave up 0 bases and J gave up 6 bases, with 12 bases separating them. The CDR3 totals 15 residues.

This clonotype was seen many times. The rearrangement links TRBV27 to TRBJ2-7, with 11 nucleotides matching TRBD1. V lost 2 bases, J lost 2 bases, and 2 bases stayed unmatched. Germline CDR1 MNHEY, CDR2 SMNVEV (reference sequence). The CDR3 runs 15 residues. CDR3: CASSLTGQGAYEQYF. CDR3 DNA: TGTGCCAGCAGTTTAACGGGACAGGGGGCCTACGAGCAGTACTTC.

This clonotype appeared many times. The chain carries TRBV20-1 and TRBJ2-7; 8 bases are shared with TRBD1. V shed 3 bases and J 7 bases; nucleotides not matched to a gene: 8. The germline V gene has CDR1 DFQATT and CDR2 SNEGSKA (reference sequence). There are 13 residues in the CDR3. The CDR3 here is CSASRTGFGEQYF. The CDR3 coding sequence is TGCAGTGCTAGCCGGACAGGGTTCGGGGAGCAGTACTTC.

Many counts were recorded for this clonotype. V is TRBV29-1 and J is TRBJ1-2; the D gene is possibly TRBD1 (5 bases). V lost 6 bases, J lost 4 bases, and 15 bases lay in between. Germline CDR1 is SQVTM and CDR2 is ANQGSEA. The length of the CDR3 is 13 residues. CDR3: CSVERQGGYGYTF. The CDR3 DNA reads as TGCAGCGTAGAACGTCAGGGAGGCTATGGCTACACCTTC.

This clonotype was counted at least ten times. V gene TRBV5-1 combines with J gene TRBJ1-1; D might be TRBD1 (6 bases). Trimming cost V 0 bases and J 7 bases, with 10 bases left between them. From germline, CDR1 is SGHRS and CDR2 YFSETQ. The CDR3 is 13 amino acids. As DNA, the CDR3 is TGCGCCAGCAGCTTGGTGACACAGGGTGAAGCTTTCTTT. Protein: CASSLVTQGEAFF.

The J gene is TRBJ1-5, the V gene TRBV10-1; D gene unclear. Germline V CDR1 and CDR2: WNHNN, SYGVQD (reference sequence). Trimming took off 5 bases at V and 12 bases at J, with 11 bases between the two ends. CDR3 size: 11 residues. In nucleotides, the CDR3 is TGCGCCAGCAGTTATTTCGGGCTCCAGCATTTT. Translated: CASSYFGLQHF.

The table lists this clonotype with many counts. The chain joins TRBV20-1 to TRBJ1-6; 9 nucleotides align to TRBD1. Germline values: CDR1 DFQATT, CDR2 SNEGSKA (reference sequence). The CDR3 runs 14 residues. V shed 5 bases and J 8 bases; nucleotides not matched to a gene: 7. The CDR3 sequence is CSAGMGQGYSPLHF. The CDR3 bases are TGCAGTGCTGGAATGGGACAGGGTTATTCACCCCTCCACTTT.